The rows below give T cell receptor beta chains drawn from one sample of a study of blood T cell repertoires in COVID-19. Sequencing used immunoSEQ multiplex PCR; TCRdb keeps in-frame clones, though not all of them. The table has 250,000 to 300,000 clones, 89% seen once. Sequencing was carried out using PBMCs or T cells enriched from blood (not recorded which). These receptors originate from a woman aged 55-75 years who had recovered from COVID-19. CDR3s include the opening cysteine and the closing phenylalanine or tryptophan. The order of the fields is clone size, V gene, J gene, D gene, CDR3 protein, CDR3 DNA. A D gene is named only where the DNA matches it firmly. Clone size is stated in some rows and not others, as once, few, many or a class when expanded.

clone size: -
V gene: TRBV5-5
J gene: TRBJ2-1
D gene: -
CDR3 protein: CASSLSYNEQFF
CDR3 DNA: TGTGCCAGCAGCCTCTCCTACAATGAGCAGTTCTTC

clone size: -
V gene: TRBV28
J gene: TRBJ2-1
D gene: TRBD2
CDR3 protein: CASMRLAAYNEQFF
CDR3 DNA: TGTGCCAGCATGAGACTAGCGGCCTACAATGAGCAGTTCTTC

clone size: -
V gene: TRBV28
J gene: TRBJ1-5
D gene: -
CDR3 protein: CASASFSNQPQHF
CDR3 DNA: TGTGCCAGCGCCAGTTTTAGCAATCAGCCCCAGCATTTT

clone size: -
V gene: TRBV15
J gene: TRBJ1-1
D gene: TRBD1
CDR3 protein: CATSRTNRGPTGTEAFF
CDR3 DNA: TGTGCCACCAGCAGAACAAACAGGGGACCTACGGGCACTGAAGCTTTCTTT

clone size: -
V gene: TRBV4-1
J gene: TRBJ2-3
D gene: -
CDR3 protein: CASSSEWRIEIGTDTQYF
CDR3 DNA: TGCGCCAGCAGCTCCGAGTGGCGGATAGAAATCGGCACAGATACGCAGTATTTT

clone size: -
V gene: TRBV10-2
J gene: TRBJ1-5
D gene: TRBD1
CDR3 protein: CASSNPGQGVQPQHF
CDR3 DNA: TGCGCCAGCAGCAATCCGGGACAGGGAGTGCAGCCCCAGCATTTT

clone size: -
V gene: TRBV5-1
J gene: TRBJ1-4
D gene: TRBD1
CDR3 protein: CASSRTGGGEKLFF
CDR3 DNA: TGCGCCAGCAGCAGGACAGGGGGTGGCGAAAAACTGTTTTTT

clone size: once
V gene: TRBV27
J gene: TRBJ1-5
D gene: -
CDR3 protein: CASSSLTGQPQHF
CDR3 DNA: TGTGCCAGCAGTTCCCTTACAGGGCAGCCCCAGCATTTT

clone size: -
V gene: TRBV5-6
J gene: TRBJ2-1
D gene: -
CDR3 protein: CATAYARVSYNEQFF
CDR3 DNA: TGTGCCACCGCCTACGCGAGGGTCTCCTACAATGAGCAGTTCTTC

clone size: -
V gene: TRBV27
J gene: TRBJ1-1
D gene: -
CDR3 protein: CASSFLTGLNTEAFF
CDR3 DNA: TGTGCCAGCAGTTTCCTGACGGGTCTGAACACTGAAGCTTTCTTT

clone size: once
V gene: TRBV7-9
J gene: TRBJ2-5
D gene: TRBD2
CDR3 protein: CASRVAGGVETQYF
CDR3 DNA: TGTGCCAGCAGGGTAGCGGGAGGAGTGGAGACCCAGTACTTC

clone size: -
V gene: TRBV19
J gene: TRBJ2-3
D gene: TRBD2
CDR3 protein: CASSGLAGPLGDTQYF
CDR3 DNA: TGTGCCAGTAGTGGGCTAGCGGGGCCCCTCGGAGATACGCAGTATTTT

clone size: -
V gene: TRBV12-3/TRBV12-4
J gene: TRBJ2-5
D gene: TRBD1
CDR3 protein: CASSRGQQETQYF
CDR3 DNA: TGTGCCAGCAGTCGGGGACAGCAAGAGACCCAGTACTTC

clone size: -
V gene: TRBV5-1
J gene: TRBJ2-3
D gene: TRBD1
CDR3 protein: CASSYRTGATDTQYF
CDR3 DNA: TGCGCCAGCAGCTATCGGACAGGGGCTACAGATACGCAGTATTTT

clone size: once
V gene: TRBV7-2
J gene: TRBJ1-5
D gene: TRBD1
CDR3 protein: CASSYQGDGQPQHF
CDR3 DNA: TGTGCCAGCAGCTATCAGGGGGACGGACAGCCCCAGCATTTT

clone size: -
V gene: TRBV2
J gene: TRBJ1-4
D gene: -
CDR3 protein: CASRRASGEKLFF
CDR3 DNA: TGTGCCAGCAGGCGGGCCAGCGGTGAAAAACTGTTTTTT

clone size: -
V gene: TRBV18
J gene: TRBJ2-2
D gene: TRBD1
CDR3 protein: CASSPTGQGLNGELFF
CDR3 DNA: TGTGCCAGCTCACCAACAGGACAGGGTTTGAACGGGGAGCTGTTTTTT

clone size: -
V gene: TRBV19
J gene: TRBJ2-5
D gene: TRBD2
CDR3 protein: CASTAGGPEETQYF
CDR3 DNA: TGTGCCAGTACAGCGGGGGGGCCTGAAGAGACCCAGTACTTC

clone size: -
V gene: TRBV11-3
J gene: TRBJ2-5
D gene: -
CDR3 protein: CASSLQETQYF
CDR3 DNA: TGTGCCAGCAGCCTACAAGAGACCCAGTACTTC

clone size: -
V gene: TRBV28
J gene: TRBJ2-7
D gene: -
CDR3 protein: CASLNSYEQYF
CDR3 DNA: TGTGCCAGCTTAAACTCCTACGAGCAGTACTTC

clone size: -
V gene: TRBV19
J gene: TRBJ1-3
D gene: -
CDR3 protein: CASSSGGAIYF
CDR3 DNA: TGTGCCAGTAGCTCCGGGGGTGCCATATATTTT

clone size: -
V gene: TRBV5-8
J gene: TRBJ1-3
D gene: TRBD1
CDR3 protein: CATGQGLSGNTIYF
CDR3 DNA: TGTGCCACCGGACAGGGGCTCTCTGGAAACACCATATATTTT